This T cell receptor beta chain derives from a study of shared clonotypes between healthy human individuals (dated by TCRdb to between 2020 and 2021). Turning to the overall study: The cohort comprised a couple of women and a few men aged 18 to 49 years. Per donor, three plates each were used for CD4 naive and CD4 memory, two for CD8 naive, and one for CD8 memory. Blood TCR repertoires of 5 or 6 healthy adults were deeply sequenced to estimate repertoire size and the extent of clonotype sharing between individuals. Libraries were prepared and TCR repertoires were sequenced by different laboratories using diverse techniques, in order to increase sequencing depth and limit assay-specific biases. Between about 0.94 and 8.9 billion PBMCs per donor were obtained by leukapheresis.

The investigation overall reported the following: Sharing across several donors was observed for roughly 5.4% of naive CD4, 3% to 3.5% of naive CD8, over 2% of memory CD4, and around 0.44% of memory CD8 clonotypes. The small number of donors limited the genetic and exposure-history diversity represented. Clonotypes shared by all four sorted-subset donors showed higher generation probabilities than non-shared clonotypes. Incomplete sequencing was indicated by rarefaction of sorted-subset datasets, despite the large sequencing depth. Sampling was limited to blood, and TCR repertoires in tissue likely differ from TCR repertoires in blood. Naive subsets generally had larger estimated clonotype richness than memory subsets did. Pairwise subsampling led to the expectation that sequencing depth would affect the degree of clonotype sharing among donors.

Donors were healthy HIV-negative adults with no recently reported acute infections or vaccinations. All donors were Caucasian adults living in Nashville, Tennessee, USA. Magnetic negative selection was used to enrich CD4+ T cells, after which naive cells were positively selected on CD45RA and the negative fraction became the memory subset. Blood was collected by leukapheresis, and PBMCs were isolated by Ficoll-Histopaque density gradient centrifugation and then cryopreserved in liquid nitrogen vapor phase. Analytical flow cytometry was used to check the purity and quantity of each magnetically sorted T cell population. Each sorted fraction had its genomic DNA isolated and then quantified by UV absorbance on a Nanodrop 2000c. Using the deep immunoSEQ assay, TCR CDR3 regions were amplified from genomic DNA by multiplex PCR. For each cell subset, the extracted genomic DNA was distributed evenly across all wells of several immunoSEQ 96-well plates, and each plate served as one replicate. For sorted subsets, each replicate PCR was loaded with roughly 0.2 ug genomic DNA, equivalent to about 33,000 T cell genomes. Purified libraries were measured with a Qubit 3.0 fluorometer, size-checked on a Bioanalyzer 2100, and measured again with the KAPA Library Quantification kit. A separate single-read 150-cycle Illumina NextSeq 550 flow cell was used to sequence each immunoSEQ 96-well plate. The source study handled its data this way. Because only junctional sequences without quality scores were contained in the immunoSEQ output, filtering matching that applied to full-length reads could not be performed. To assign V/J genes and CDR3, sequences were annotated against IMGT germline references using PyIR, a Python wrapper for IgBLAST v1.9. Reads were filtered out if the reads had weak V/J assignments (E-value above 1e-6), no CDR3, stop codons, out-of-frame junctions, or ambiguous translated residues. A V3J clonotype was defined by an identical inferred V gene, J gene, and CDR3 amino acid sequence. Percentage overlap between repertoires was calculated by dividing the number of shared unique clonotypes by the size of the smaller repertoire. Richness of each repertoire was evaluated using RTK rarefaction, the Chao1 estimator, and Recon v2.1 estimates of unobserved clonotypes. For all TCRbeta clonotypes obtained by the gDNA method from a few donors, generation probabilities were computed with OLGA. TCRdb holds this immuneACCESS table with in-frame rearrangements only. Some clones are missing; in checked studies, unresolved V genes explain under half, and the rest has no known cause. That table supplies the V and J calls and clone size; D and trimming were determined from the DNA. For this sample the table gives over a million clones, of which roughly 97% were detected only once. In total, the top ten clones hold approximately 1.1% of the sample.

The CDR3 starts with the cysteine, ends with the phenylalanine, and has 10 residues. Only CDR3 DNA is held: 30 bases, read in frame from base 1. Reading the germline V gene gives CDR1 SQVTM and CDR2 ANQGSEA. V is cut by 6 bases and J by 5 bases, and the space between the germline ends is 7 bases. This clone has a single count. Its antigen is currently not known. Base qualities were left out, and no much larger clone turns up one base away. Other DNA sequences in the same sample also yield this CDR3. The receptor was isolated from a man aged 25-40 years in good health. Sequenced input: naive CD4+ T cells sorted from blood. Read against the paper, the sample's cell subset or site label means: CD45RA+ positively selected. This chain is built from TRBV29-1 and TRBJ2-5; the D gene is unclear. The CDR3: CSVLRETQYF. The nucleotide sequence reads TGCAGCGTCCTGAGGGAGACCCAGTACTTC.